These T cell receptor beta chains were read from a single sample in a study of blood T cells in healthy people across ages. Each CDR3 protein is one row after TCRdb ran MiXCR on the 5' RACE reads. This sample has approximately 1.5 million distinct CDR3 sequences, with about 31% found just once. Sequencing input: blood. The receptors come from a woman in her twenties or thirties in good health. Both conserved end residues are part of each CDR3. D genes are given only for firm matches. Only some rows state a clone size, as once, few, many or a class for expanded clones.

TGTGCCAGCAGCTTAGGGAGGACCGGAAGCTCCTACGAGCAGTACTTC CASSLGRTGSSYEQYF - TRBJ2-7 TRBV7-2 few
TGTGCCAGCAGCGAAAGACCTGACGGTGAGCAGTTCTTC CASSERPDGEQFF - TRBJ2-1 TRBV7-3 -
TGCGCCAGCAGCAGTCGGACGGGGTCAGGGGAGACCCAGTACTTC CASSSRTGSGETQYF - TRBJ2-5 TRBV5-1 many
TGTGCCAGCAGTTTAGGAGGACAGGGGCCGTTCTTC CASSLGGQGPFF TRBD1 TRBJ2-1 TRBV27 few
TGCGCCAGCAGCTTGCGGACGGGGGAATACGCTGAAGCTTTCTTT CASSLRTGEYAEAFF - TRBJ1-1 TRBV5-1 -
TGTGCCAGCAGCTTAGAGGCAGCGGTCACAGATACGCAGTATTTT CASSLEAAVTDTQYF - TRBJ2-3 TRBV7-8 many
TGCAGTGCTATCCCCCTCCGTGGGGCAGCGAACGAGCAGTACTTC CSAIPLRGAANEQYF - TRBJ2-7 TRBV20-1 few
TGTGCCAGCAGTGTAGCGAACTTCAATGAAAAACTGTTTTTT CASSVANFNEKLFF - TRBJ1-4 TRBV6-1 -
TGCAGTGCTCCGCCTGCAAACCCGGAGACCCAGTACTTC CSAPPANPETQYF - TRBJ2-5 TRBV20-1 -
TGTGCCAGCTCACGAACAGGGTCAGGGGATACGCAGTATTTT CASSRTGSGDTQYF - TRBJ2-3 TRBV18 -
TGTGCCAGCAGTTCTGGGCTAATGACAGGGGGAGAGACCCAGTACTTC CASSSGLMTGGETQYF TRBD1 TRBJ2-5 TRBV27 -
TGTGCCAGCAGTCAGAGCGGGGGGCGTCCCAAAATCTCCTACGAGCAGTACTTC CASSQSGGRPKISYEQYF TRBD2 TRBJ2-7 TRBV6-2/TRBV6-3 -
TGCAGTGCTAGGTGGTTAGCGGGAGCTAATGAGCAGTTCTTC CSARWLAGANEQFF TRBD2 TRBJ2-1 TRBV20-1 -
TGTGCCATCAGTGACACAGAGAATACGCAGTATTTT CAISDTENTQYF - TRBJ2-3 TRBV10-3 -
TGTGCCAGCAGCGGGACAGGGGGCGATCATGGAGCTTTCTTT CASSGTGGDHGAFF TRBD1 TRBJ1-1 TRBV7-9 -
TGTGCCAGCAGTTCTAGCGGGGGGGTTTACAATGAGCAGTTCTTC CASSSSGGVYNEQFF TRBD2 TRBJ2-1 TRBV27 -
TGCAGTGCTAGAGGCGGGACCGTGGCCTACGAGCAGTACTTC CSARGGTVAYEQYF - TRBJ2-7 TRBV20-1 -
TGTGCCAGCAACAGACAGGGGCACACTGAAGCTTTCTTT CASNRQGHTEAFF TRBD1 TRBJ1-1 TRBV28 -
TGTACCAGCAGCCGAGCAGCGAGCACAGATACGCAGTATTTT CTSSRAASTDTQYF - TRBJ2-3 TRBV5-6 -
TGTGCCACCACTCAGACAGGGCACGCAGATACGCAGTATTTT CATTQTGHADTQYF TRBD1 TRBJ2-3 TRBV27 -
TGTGCCAGCAGCCCCAGCGGTACAGGCGAGCAGTACTTC CASSPSGTGEQYF - TRBJ2-7 TRBV7-3 few
TGTGCCACCAGCACCCGATCACGACAGGGGGACTATGGCTACACCTTC CATSTRSRQGDYGYTF TRBD1 TRBJ1-2 TRBV15 -
TGCGCCAGCAGCCAATCTGCCAACAGGGGGGAGACCCAGTACTTC CASSQSANRGETQYF TRBD1 TRBJ2-5 TRBV4-1 few
TGTGCCAGCAGCAGACCCTGGGGTGAAGAACTGTTTTTT CASSRPWGEELFF - TRBJ1-4 TRBV4-2 once
TGTGCCAGCAGTCCGGGGACAGGGGGCGCCAGAGTCTATGGCTACACCTTC CASSPGTGGARVYGYTF TRBD1 TRBJ1-2 TRBV27 -
TGTGCCAGCAGTTACTTTCCGAACGGGGGGGAGCAGTACTTC CASSYFPNGGEQYF TRBD2 TRBJ2-7 TRBV6-5 many
TGCAGTGCAAAAAAGAGACAGAATACGCAGTATTTT CSAKKRQNTQYF - TRBJ2-3 TRBV20-1 -
TGTGCCAGCAGTGCCCCAGTCGAGACCCAGTACTTC CASSAPVETQYF - TRBJ2-5 TRBV6-2/TRBV6-3 many
TGTGCCAGCAGCGTTAGCCGGAGGTCAGGGCTCTACGAGCAGTACTTC CASSVSRRSGLYEQYF - TRBJ2-7 TRBV9 few
TGTGCCAGCAGTGAAGGGACCTATCAGCCCCAGCATTTT CASSEGTYQPQHF - TRBJ1-5 TRBV6-1 -
TGCAGCGCGGCGGGCCTAAAGGGAACTAATGAAAAACTGTTTTTT CSAAGLKGTNEKLFF - TRBJ1-4 TRBV29-1 -
TGCGCCAGCAGCACCACCGGGACAGGGGTTCCCTCTCGGGACGAGCAGTACTTC CASSTTGTGVPSRDEQYF TRBD1 TRBJ2-7 TRBV5-1 few
TGTGCCACCAGCAGGCTACTAGCGGGACTCAATGAGCAGTTCTTC CATSRLLAGLNEQFF TRBD2 TRBJ2-1 TRBV15 few
TGCGCCAGCAGCTTGGATTTGGGCGCCAGCTCCTACGAGCAGTACTTC CASSLDLGASSYEQYF - TRBJ2-7 TRBV5-1 -
TGCGCCAGCAGCTTGGCTGTTCCCGGGACAGGTGGGGATGGGACCCAGTACTTC CASSLAVPGTGGDGTQYF TRBD1 TRBJ2-5 TRBV5-1 -
TGCAGTGCTAGAGAGTCGAGGACTAGCGGGGTCTACGAGCAGTACTTC CSARESRTSGVYEQYF TRBD2 TRBJ2-7 TRBV20-1 -
TGCAGTGCTAGAGAAACAGGGTGGAATCAGCCCCAGCATTTT CSARETGWNQPQHF - TRBJ1-5 TRBV20-1 -